Included here is one T cell receptor (beta chain) sequence, with context. The data were produced by immunoSEQ multiplex PCR, yet TCRdb's version contains in-frame clones alone and is incomplete. The table lists roughly 150,000 clones, 65% to 85% of them singletons. This specimen comes from a study of blood T cell repertoires in COVID-19. Overall study: Sites in the United States, Italy and Spain provided acute and convalescent COVID-19 samples. T cells, B-cell-depleted T cells, or PBMCs provided the cDNA or gDNA that served as material.

The CDR3 contains 15 residues. The germline V gene has CDR1 KGHDR and CDR2 SFDVKD. V shed 9 bases, J shed 5 bases, and the junction held 9 bases outside the gene matches. This TCR came from a woman between 65 and 79 years old who had recovered from COVID-19. This rearrangement joins TRBV24-1 to TRBJ2-1; 10 bases agree with TRBD2. Source material: peripheral blood. The CDR3 is CATSLPLAGHNEQFF. The CDR3 coding sequence is TGTGCCACCTCCCTCCCACTAGCGGGGCACAATGAGCAGTTCTTC.